This TCR beta chain was observed in a study of T and B cells in COVID-19 patients (dated by TCRdb to the early 2020s). For context, the study as a whole: Using TRB and IGH repertoire sequencing of peripheral blood, the study characterized adaptive immunity in COVID-19 patients who had active infection or had recovered. A recovered cohort included more than 15 patients who provided 20 to 25 samples, and most of these patients had mild to moderate COVID-19 treated on an outpatient basis. The recovered cohort had a median age of about 37 years, compared with approximately 67 years in the active-infection cohort. Critical illness requiring mechanical ventilation or ECMO was present in about 60% of the 20 patients in the active-infection cohort. In the active-infection cohort, nine tenths of the roughly 20 patients had comorbidities linked to unfavorable COVID-19 outcome. Over 8 million TCR sequences were analysed in a TCR and BCR sequence repository that covered roughly 35 patients and around 73 time points. A couple of patients were in both the active and recovered cohorts because samples existed from active disease and from after recovery. For the repertoire analyses, the comparison was an age-matched reference group of roughly 38 healthy donors who were negative for COVID-19 antibodies. As many as 9 follow-up blood samples were taken per patient, and some of the samples covered different disease stages within the same individual.

Notes on this clonotype: Its antigen target is currently unknown. Base qualities are not at hand, and no much larger clone is one base apart.

V drops 4 bases and J drops 3 bases, leaving 7 bases in between. From cysteine to phenylalanine, the CDR3 is 12 amino acids long. Just CDR3 DNA is preserved here, 36 bases in frame from base 1. CDR1 and CDR2, per the germline V gene (reference sequence), are DFQATT and SNEGSKA. TRB repertoires were amplified using about 230-500 ng of genomic DNA isolated from blood. Results the study describes overall, beyond this receptor: The recovered cohort had 2,300 or so exclusive TCR clusters, including over 30 low-pGen clusters. Specific T cell subsets (CD4+/Treg/CD8+) and sorted SARS-CoV-2-responsive or tetramer+ T cells had not yet been sequenced, and the corresponding sequencing experiments were ongoing. TRBV/TRBJ gene usage was reported as strongly skewed in patients with COVID-19. The cohort was considered too small for HLA contributions to COVID-19 susceptibility or severity to be assessed. Blood samples from mildly ill patients during symptoms and early samples from severe cases were scarce. The reported TCR clusters were stated to require prospective validation before clinical use. TRB repertoires were found to be highly clonal in active COVID-19, whereas diversity and richness at recovery were found to rise above healthy donor levels.

For sequencing, an Illumina MiSeq was employed. Multiplex PCR with BIOMED2 TRB-A/B primer pools was used to amplify TRB rearrangements. Illumina-compatible adapters and 7-nucleotide sample barcodes were attached to the amplicons through two consecutive PCRs. All library PCRs used Phusion HS II polymerase. The amplicons were purified from gel with the NucleoSpin Gel and PCR Clean-up kit, measured on Qubit, and then pooled at 3 to 4.5 nM. Amplicon pool quality was checked on an Agilent 2100 Bioanalyzer before Illumina next-generation sequencing. The published analysis was carried out like this. Annotation of TRB rearrangements was done in MiXCR 3.0.8 with the default MiXCR reference library. Non-productive reads and sequences with fewer than 2 reads were removed, and every unique CDR3 nucleotide sequence was treated as one clone. Clonality, diversity, richness and V-J gene usage were computed in R 3.5.1. GLIPH2 was used to cluster TCRs based on CDR3 similarity, and OLGA was used to calculate the generation probabilities. Only GLIPH2 clusters with at least four unique TCR clonotypes present in at least three individuals were retained. TCRdb reprocessed the public reads (quality trimming at Q25 with fastp, clone calling with MiXCR) and kept in-frame beta chains. Identical CDR3 protein sequences are pooled into one entry, listed with their most common genes and DNA. The V and J calls were determined by TCRdb, not by the authors. Present in this sample are about 5,300 distinct CDR3 sequences, approximately 20% of which were seen just once. Clones ranked in the top ten supply about 3.3% of the sample.

This sequence originates from a human donor with active COVID-19. The sample comprised blood. This chain is built from TRBV20-1 and TRBJ1-5; the D gene lacks a confident call. Here the CDR3 is given as CSAKGPNQPQHF. The nucleotide sequence reads TGCAGTGCTAAAGGGCCCAATCAGCCCCAGCATTTT.